These 31 T cell receptor beta chains were all obtained from the same sample, sequenced in a study of cytomegalovirus exposure and HLA in healthy donors. The PCR ran on 60 Vbeta and 13 Jbeta primers. The assay was immunoSEQ multiplex PCR, and TCRdb's table has in-frame clones only and misses some. The repertoire has about 180,000 clones, about 80% of them found once; the top ten carry 4.8%. Sequencing input: PBMCs. These receptors were obtained from a man between 18 and 35 years old in good health and CMV-seronegative.

The chain recombines TRBV11-3 with TRBJ2-2; the D gene is possibly TRBD2 (6 bases). The ends were cut back, 8 bases at V and 4 bases at J, with 17 bases in the middle. The germline CDR1 and CDR2 sequences are SGHNT and YENEEA. This CDR3 contains 15 residues. CDR3 sequence reads: CASRGTSWVTGELFF. The CDR3, as DNA: TGTGCCAGCCGGGGAACTAGCTGGGTCACCGGGGAGCTGTTTTTT.

The chain employs TRBV28 and TRBJ1-5; D unresolved. The CDR3 contains 12 residues. The germline V gene encodes CDR1 MDHEN and CDR2 SYDVKM. With 3 bases removed from V and 7 bases from J, the gap between germline ends came to 7 bases. The CDR3 here is CASSFFSQPQHF. CDR3 coding DNA: TGTGCCAGCAGTTTCTTTTCGCAGCCCCAGCATTTT.

The chain recombines TRBV5-1 with TRBJ2-7; the D is unclear. Per germline, CDR1 SGHRS and CDR2 YFSETQ. Trimming shortened V by 0 bases and J by 0 bases, and 7 bases separated the two germline ends. The CDR3 loop spans 14 amino acids. CDR3 in DNA: TGCGCCAGCAGCTTGGTAGCCAACTCCTACGAGCAGTACTTC. Protein: CASSLVANSYEQYF.

A note on this clone: Other DNA sequences in the same sample also yield this CDR3. V usage is TRBV9 and J usage is TRBJ2-7; 9 positions agree with TRBD1. J lost 4 bases, V lost 4 bases, and 6 bases had no gene match. Germline lookup yields CDR1 SGDLS and CDR2 YYNGEE. CDR3 length: 14 amino acids. The CDR3, as DNA: TGTGCCAGCAGCCCGTCGGGACAGGGTTACGAGCAGTACTTC. Residues: CASSPSGQGYEQYF.

The genes are TRBV5-1 and TRBJ1-1; 7 positions agree with TRBD1. This CDR3 comprises 16 residues. Germline V gives CDR1 SGHRS, CDR2 YFSETQ. The ends lost 6 bases at V and 0 bases at J; junction bases unmatched: 11. CDR3 in DNA: TGCGCCAGCAAGCAAAGGGAGGACAGGATGAACACTGAAGCTTTCTTT. Protein product: CASKQREDRMNTEAFF.

The genes are TRBV7-9 and TRBJ1-2; weak D call: TRBD1 (6 bases). The germline CDR1 and CDR2 sequences are SEHNR and FQNEAQ (reference sequence). V lost 5 bases to trimming and J lost 1 base, with 17 bases between them. The CDR3 loop spans 16 amino acids. The CDR3 DNA reads TGTGCCAGCAGCCCCTCCGGGACAAATTATAACTATGGCTACACCTTC. Translated: CASSPSGTNYNYGYTF. The full variable domain, completed using reference TRBV7-9 and TRBJ1-2, is DTGVSQNPRHKITKRGQNVTFRCDPISEHNRLYWYRQTLGQGPEFLTYFQNEAQLEKSRLLSDRFSAERPKGSFSTLEIQRTEQGDSAMYLCASSPSGTNYNYGYTFGSGTRLTVV.

This chain uses TRBV28 with TRBJ2-1, with TRBD2 matching over 8 bases. V trimming: 3 bases; J trimming: 6 bases; junction bases outside the gene matches: 7. The germline V gene encodes CDR1 MDHEN and CDR2 SYDVKM. The CDR3 runs 15 residues. The CDR3 here is CASSFGTSGTNEQFF. The CDR3 nucleotides read TGTGCCAGCAGTTTTGGGACTAGTGGTACCAATGAGCAGTTCTTC.

The chain has TRBV6-1 and TRBJ2-3; D is uncertain. With 0 bases removed from V and 6 bases from J, the gap between germline ends came to 7 bases. This CDR3 has 13 amino acids. Germline V gene sequence: CDR1 MNHNS, CDR2 SASEGT. The CDR3 nucleotides are TGTGCCAGCAGTGAAGCGCTGAGGGATACGCAGTATTTT. Its translation: CASSEALRDTQYF.

The count of this clone is one. This chain links TRBV5-6 with TRBJ1-6, with TRBD1 matching over 8 bases. CDR1 and CDR2 from the germline V gene are SGHDT and YYEEEE. CDR3 length equals 15 residues. V dropped 0 bases and J dropped 10; count of bases not matched to a gene: 6. The CDR3 loop is CASSLGTGGGSPLHF. The CDR3 region has the DNA TGTGCCAGCAGCTTGGGTACAGGGGGAGGCTCACCCCTCCACTTT.

In regard to this clone: One junction end disagrees with the germline gene, perhaps due to a read error. This sample also contains other DNA sequences that code for the same CDR3. This rearrangement joins TRBV7-7 to TRBJ2-5; 11 nucleotides line up with TRBD2. The CDR3 loop spans 15 amino acids. CDR1 and CDR2 (germline): SSHAT, FNYEAQ (reference sequence). The CDR3, as DNA: TGTGCTAGCAGCTTAACTAGCGGGAGTGGAGAGACCCAGTACTTC. Amino acids: CASSLTSGSGETQYF.

The V call is TRBV28, the J call TRBJ2-1; 13 bases agree with TRBD2. Germline CDR1 MDHEN, CDR2 SYDVKM. V was pared by 6 bases and J by 8 bases, with 10 bases of the junction left unmatched. The CDR3 totals 16 residues. The CDR3 bases are TGTGCCAGCAGCTCCGGACTAGCGGGAGTATCGTATGAGCAGTTCTTC. The encoded protein is CASSSGLAGVSYEQFF.

The CDR3 sequence: CASTRLGGRARNEQFF. CDR3 in DNA: TGTGCCAGCACTCGACTCGGCGGGAGGGCTCGCAATGAGCAGTTCTTC. The rearrangement joins TRBV18 to TRBJ2-1, with 9 bases that match TRBD2. Trimming at V came to 8 bases and at J to 6 bases, leaving 14 bases not matched to a gene. There are 16 residues in the CDR3. Germline CDR1 is KGHSH and CDR2 is LQKENI.

V usage is TRBV2 and J usage is TRBJ2-7; possible D gene TRBD1, 6 bases. Germline CDR1 reads SNHLY; CDR2 reads FYNNEI. The V end was cut by 1 base, the J end by 4 bases, with 17 bases between. The CDR3 totals 16 residues. CDR3 sequence (DNA): TGTGCCAGCAGTGAAGGGCAGGGGCTGGGGGTTTACGAGCAGTACTTC. This encodes CASSEGQGLGVYEQYF.

With regard to this clone: Other DNA sequences in this specimen translate into the identical CDR3. J is TRBJ2-2 and V is TRBV7-8; no clear D gene. Germline lookup yields CDR1 SGHVS and CDR2 FQNEAQ. Trimming cost V 4 bases and J 2 bases, with 2 bases left between them. The CDR3 is 12 amino acids. For the CDR3, the DNA is TGTGCCAGCAGCTCAAACACCGGGGAGCTGTTTTTT. The encoded protein is CASSSNTGELFF.

V gene TRBV27 combines with J gene TRBJ2-7; D uncertain. Germline V gene lookup returns CDR1 MNHEY and CDR2 SMNVEV (reference sequence). CDR3 length: 16 amino acids. Trimming took off 0 bases at V and 0 bases at J, with 12 bases between the two ends. The CDR3 DNA reads as TGTGCCAGCAGTTTATCCTCCGCGGCGAGCTCCTACGAGCAGTACTTC. Translation gives CASSLSSAASSYEQYF.

This clone was detected only once. The chain has TRBV28 and TRBJ2-3; TRBD1 matches 12 bases. The CDR3 is 16 residues long. Germline values: CDR1 MDHEN, CDR2 SYDVKM. Trimming at V came to 5 bases and at J to 4 bases, leaving 7 bases not matched to a gene. CDR3 sequence: CASSGGQGARADTQYF. CDR3 bases: TGTGCCAGCAGTGGGGGACAGGGGGCGCGGGCAGATACGCAGTATTTT.

The V gene is TRBV7-8, the J gene TRBJ2-2, with D tentatively TRBD2 (5 bases). The CDR3 has 13 residues. The germline V and J ends were trimmed by 9 bases and 6 bases, with 14 bases remaining between them. CDR1 is SGHVS and CDR2 is FQNEAQ in the germline V gene. Written as DNA, the CDR3 is TGTGCCAGTCGAGGGCCCGGGGCCGGGGAGCTGTTTTTT. It specifies CASRGPGAGELFF. Full variable domain (missing parts from reference TRBV7-8 and TRBJ2-2): GAGVSQSPRYKVAKRGQDVALRCDPISGHVSLFWYQQALGQGPEFLTYFQNEAQLDKSGLPSDRFFAERPEGSVSTLKIQRTQQEDSAVYLCASRGPGAGELFFGEGSRLTVL.

The J gene is TRBJ2-7, the V gene TRBV7-2, with a weak D call TRBD2 (6 bases). There are 13 residues in the CDR3. CDR1 and CDR2 (germline): SGHTA, FQGNSA. Trimming stripped 5 bases from V and 4 bases from J, with 12 bases between. In DNA form, the CDR3 reads TGTGCCAGCAGCCCGGGGGTGCTTTACGAGCAGTACTTC. Translation: CASSPGVLYEQYF.

The chain recombines TRBV5-1 with TRBJ1-6; 10 bases are a match to TRBD1. V dropped 0 bases and J dropped 10; count of bases not matched to a gene: 13. The CDR3 is 18 residues long. Germline V CDR1 and CDR2: SGHRS, YFSETQ. CDR3 loop: CASSLVSGTGVEGSPLHF. The CDR3 DNA sequence: TGCGCCAGCAGCTTGGTAAGCGGGACAGGGGTAGAGGGATCACCCCTCCACTTT.

There are a few counts of this clone. The chain combines TRBV5-1 with TRBJ1-1, with D uncertain. This CDR3 has 15 residues. The germline V gene encodes CDR1 SGHRS and CDR2 YFSETQ. Trimming left V 5 bases short and J 0 bases short, with 14 bases between. CDR3 amino acids: CASRSDKKLNTEAFF. CDR3 coding DNA: TGCGCCAGCAGGTCAGACAAAAAGTTGAACACTGAAGCTTTCTTT.

This chain uses TRBV6-5 with TRBJ1-5, with D hard to call. V was trimmed by 2 bases and J by 5 bases, leaving 7 bases between them. This CDR3 contains 13 residues. Germline V lookup: CDR1 MNHEY, CDR2 SVGAGI. This CDR3 is CASSYRVDQPQHF. The CDR3, as DNA: TGTGCCAGCAGTTACCGGGTAGATCAGCCCCAGCATTTT.

The gene calls are TRBV2 and TRBJ2-1; 11 positions match TRBD1. The CDR3 has 13 amino acids. Germline trimming cut 10 bases from V and 5 bases from J; bases unmatched to any gene: 4. Germline CDR1 SNHLY, CDR2 FYNNEI. This chain's CDR3 is CATGQGANNEQFF. CDR3 coding DNA: TGTGCCACCGGACAGGGGGCTAACAATGAGCAGTTCTTC.

The V gene is TRBV13, the J gene TRBJ1-5; D gene uncertain. The CDR3 has 15 amino acids. Trimming removed 0 bases at V and 2 bases at J, with 8 bases between. Germline values: CDR1 PRHDT, CDR2 FYEKMQ (reference sequence). The CDR3 sequence: CASSLGRAGNQPQHF. The CDR3 region has the DNA TGTGCCAGCAGCTTAGGACGCGCCGGCAATCAGCCCCAGCATTTT.

The genes are TRBV9 and TRBJ1-1; 7 bases agree with TRBD1. Germline V lookup: CDR1 SGDLS, CDR2 YYNGEE. The CDR3 consists of 15 residues. With V trimmed by 1 base and J by 0 bases, 3 bases remained unmatched. CDR3 loop: CASSVSTGLNTEAFF. CDR3 coding DNA: TGTGCCAGCAGCGTATCGACAGGGCTGAACACTGAAGCTTTCTTT. Using reference TRBV9 and TRBJ1-1 for the parts outside the CDR3, the full variable domain is DSGVTQTPKHLITATGQRVTLRCSPRSGDLSVYWYQQSLDQGLQFLIQYYNGEERAKGNILERFSAQQFPDLHSELNLSSLELGDSALYFCASSVSTGLNTEAFFGQGTRLTVV.

The V and J genes are TRBV18 and TRBJ2-7; maybe TRBD2 (6 bases). Trimming left V 0 bases short and J 0 bases short, with 6 bases between. There are 14 residues in the CDR3. In germline, CDR1 is KGHSH, CDR2 LQKENI. The CDR3 sequence: CASSPPGSSYEQYF. CDR3 nucleotides: TGTGCCAGCTCACCACCCGGGAGCTCCTACGAGCAGTACTTC.

The rearrangement joins TRBV10-3 to TRBJ2-5, with TRBD2 matching over 10 bases. The length of the CDR3 is 13 residues. Unmatched junction bases numbered 2, after V lost 7 bases and J lost 3 bases. Germline CDR1 and CDR2: ENHRY and SYGVKD. The CDR3 sequence: CAIKLAGEETQYF. CDR3 coding DNA: TGTGCCATCAAGCTAGCGGGGGAAGAGACCCAGTACTTC.

The DNA of the CDR3 is TGTGCCAGCTCACCCGATCGGGGAGGGAACTATGGCTACACCTTC. As protein: CASSPDRGGNYGYTF. V usage is TRBV18 and J usage is TRBJ1-2, with no clear D. Per the germline V gene, CDR1 is KGHSH and CDR2 is LQKENI. V was shortened by 3 bases and J by 2 bases, with 13 bases between the two germline ends. This CDR3 contains 15 residues.

This chain joins TRBV25-1 and TRBJ2-7; TRBD1 is a possible D gene (6 bases). This CDR3 region has 16 residues. V lost 2 bases and J 2 bases, leaving 16 bases between the germline ends. The germline V gene encodes CDR1 MGHDK and CDR2 SYGVNS. The CDR3, as DNA: TGTGCCAGCAGTGAACAGGGACAAGGGAAGACCTACGAGCAGTACTTC. Amino acid sequence: CASSEQGQGKTYEQYF.

The rearrangement joins TRBV18 to TRBJ2-2, with 10 nucleotides matching TRBD2. The length of the CDR3 is 16 residues. V was clipped by 3 bases and J by 2 bases; unmatched bases: 3. Germline CDR1 KGHSH, CDR2 LQKENI. This CDR3 reads CASSPLAGVNTGELFF. In DNA, the CDR3 is TGTGCCAGCTCACCCCTAGCGGGGGTCAACACCGGGGAGCTGTTTTTT.

This clone appeared a few times. This chain joins TRBV5-4 and TRBJ1-2; 8 bases are shared with TRBD1. Germline lookup yields CDR1 SGHNT and CDR2 YYREEE (reference sequence). V dropped 0 bases and J dropped 6; count of bases not matched to a gene: 7. The length of the CDR3 is 15 residues. The CDR3 region has the DNA TGTGCCAGCAGCTTGGAGTCAGGGGGCAGGCATGGCTACACCTTC. Its translation is CASSLESGGRHGYTF.

This clone was counted a few times. The V gene is TRBV6-5, the J gene TRBJ1-1; no clear D gene. V was shortened by 4 bases and J by 3 bases, with 12 bases between the two germline ends. CDR3 length equals 14 residues. Germline CDR1 and CDR2: MNHEY and SVGAGI. DNA for the CDR3: TGTGCCAGCAGTTCCACTACCGGATACACTGAAGCTTTCTTT. Its protein product is CASSSTTGYTEAFF.